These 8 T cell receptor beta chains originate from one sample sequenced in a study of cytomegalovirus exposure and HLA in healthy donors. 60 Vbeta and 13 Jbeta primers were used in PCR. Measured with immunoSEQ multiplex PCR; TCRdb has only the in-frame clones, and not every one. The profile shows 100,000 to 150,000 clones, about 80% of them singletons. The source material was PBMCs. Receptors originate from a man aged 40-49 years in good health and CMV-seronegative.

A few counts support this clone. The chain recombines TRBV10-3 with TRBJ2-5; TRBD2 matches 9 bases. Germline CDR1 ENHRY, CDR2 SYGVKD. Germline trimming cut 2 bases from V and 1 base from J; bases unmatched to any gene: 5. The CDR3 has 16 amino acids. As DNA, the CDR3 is TGTGCCATCAGTGAGAGTCTTAGCGGGGGCCAAGAGACCCAGTACTTC. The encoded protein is CAISESLSGGQETQYF.

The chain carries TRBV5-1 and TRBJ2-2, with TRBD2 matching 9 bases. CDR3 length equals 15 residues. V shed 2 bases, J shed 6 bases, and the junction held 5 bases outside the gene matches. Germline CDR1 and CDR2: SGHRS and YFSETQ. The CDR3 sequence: CASSLGSGSAGELFF. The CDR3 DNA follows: TGCGCCAGCAGCTTAGGTAGCGGGAGCGCCGGGGAGCTGTTTTTT.

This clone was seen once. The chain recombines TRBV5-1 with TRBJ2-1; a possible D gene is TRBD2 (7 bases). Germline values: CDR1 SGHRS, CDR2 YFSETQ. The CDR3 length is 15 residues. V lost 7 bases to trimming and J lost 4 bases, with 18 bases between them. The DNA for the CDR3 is TGCGCCAGCCGGATTGGGGGGGCTCGGTACAATGAGCAGTTCTTC. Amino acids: CASRIGGARYNEQFF. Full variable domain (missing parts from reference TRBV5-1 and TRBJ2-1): KAGVTQTPRYLIKTRGQQVTLSCSPISGHRSVSWYQQTPGQGLQFLFEYFSETQRNKGNFPGRFSGRQFSNSRSEMNVSTLELGDSALYLCASRIGGARYNEQFFGPGTRLTVL.

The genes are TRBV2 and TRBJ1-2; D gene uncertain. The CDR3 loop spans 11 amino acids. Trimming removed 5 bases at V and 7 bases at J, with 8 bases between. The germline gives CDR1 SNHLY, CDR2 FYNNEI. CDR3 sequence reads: CASSPDSGYTF. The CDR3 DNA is TGTGCCAGCAGTCCTGACTCTGGCTACACCTTC.

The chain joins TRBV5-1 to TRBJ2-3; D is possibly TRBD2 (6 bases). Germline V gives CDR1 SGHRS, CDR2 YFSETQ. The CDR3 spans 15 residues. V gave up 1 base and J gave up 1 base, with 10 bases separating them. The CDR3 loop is CASSLRWGGTDTQYF. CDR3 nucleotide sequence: TGCGCCAGCAGCTTGAGGTGGGGGGGCACAGATACGCAGTATTTT.

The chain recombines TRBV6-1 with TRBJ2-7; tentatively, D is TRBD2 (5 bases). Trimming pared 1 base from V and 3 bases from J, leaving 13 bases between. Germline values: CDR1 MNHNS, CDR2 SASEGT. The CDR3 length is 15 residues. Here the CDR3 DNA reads TGTGCCAGCAGTGAAGGGCCGGGAACGAGCTACGAGCAGTACTTC. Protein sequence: CASSEGPGTSYEQYF.

The CDR3 DNA reads as TGTGCCAGCAGCCAAGAGGGACTAGCGGACACCGGGGAGCTGTTTTTT. This sequence encodes CASSQEGLADTGELFF. The rearrangement joins TRBV4-2 to TRBJ2-2, with 11 bases matching TRBD2. The V and J ends lost 0 bases and 3 bases, in that order; junction bases with no gene match: 0. The CDR3 runs to 16 residues. Per germline, CDR1 LGHNA and CDR2 YNFKEQ.

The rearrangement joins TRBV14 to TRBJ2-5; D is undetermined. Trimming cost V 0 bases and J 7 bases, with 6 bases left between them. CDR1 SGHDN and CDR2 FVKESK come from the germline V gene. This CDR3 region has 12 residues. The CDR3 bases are TGTGCCAGCAGCCAAGATGGGCGGACCCAGTACTTC. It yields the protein CASSQDGRTQYF.